The 20 T cell receptor beta chains listed next were all sequenced from one sample in a study of shared clonotypes between healthy human individuals. Sequencing used immunoSEQ multiplex PCR; TCRdb keeps in-frame clones, though not all of them. Seen here are 2 million to 2.5 million clones, approximately 95% observed once, and the top ten hold roughly 0.13%. Sequencing was performed on naive CD4+ T cells sorted from blood. Described subset: CD45RA+ positively selected. The receptors come from a man younger than 35 in good health.

The chain carries TRBV28 and TRBJ1-4, with 7 bases lining up with TRBD1. The CDR3 contains 15 residues. Germline CDR1 and CDR2: MDHEN and SYDVKM. Trimming at V came to 4 bases and at J to 4 bases, leaving 6 bases not matched to a gene. DNA of the CDR3: TGTGCCAGCAGTTCCCACCGGGACAGTAATGAAAAACTGTTTTTT. Amino acid sequence: CASSSHRDSNEKLFF.

The chain uses TRBV11-2 and TRBJ2-2; D call uncertain. Trimming removed 2 bases from V and 6 bases from J, with 4 bases in between. The CDR3 has 12 amino acids. Germline V CDR1 and CDR2: SGHAT, FQNNGV. The CDR3: CASSLYPGELFF. CDR3 in DNA: TGTGCCAGCAGCTTATACCCCGGGGAGCTGTTTTTT.

As DNA, the CDR3 is TGTGCCAGCAGCTTGGCGGGTGGCGGGAGCTCCTACAATGAGCAGTTCTTC. Its protein is CASSLAGGGSSYNEQFF. The genes are TRBV5-4 and TRBJ2-1, with 7 nucleotides matching TRBD2. Trimming removed 0 bases from V and 0 bases from J; junction bases left unmatched: 6. CDR3 length: 17 residues. Germline V gives CDR1 SGHNT, CDR2 YYREEE (reference sequence).

The chain couples TRBV10-3 to TRBJ2-2, with 8 nucleotides matching TRBD1. V gave up 6 bases and J gave up 0 bases; unmatched junction bases: 6. Germline V CDR1 and CDR2: ENHRY, SYGVKD. The length of the CDR3 is 16 residues. CDR3 nucleotides: TGTGCCATCAGCCAGACAGGGGCTGCGAACACCGGGGAGCTGTTTTTT. It encodes CAISQTGAANTGELFF.

J is TRBJ2-7 and V is TRBV7-8; D gene ambiguous. Germline V gene sequence: CDR1 SGHVS, CDR2 FQNEAQ. The V and J ends lost 0 bases and 5 bases respectively, with 11 bases between them. The CDR3 has 14 residues. CDR3 in amino acids: CASSLAHSLNEQYF. CDR3 in DNA: TGTGCCAGCAGCTTAGCGCACAGTTTAAACGAGCAGTACTTC.

This clone came up a few times. The chain combines TRBV4-3 with TRBJ2-2, with unresolved D. V was shortened by 0 bases and J by 1 base, with 6 bases between the two germline ends. The CDR3 spans 15 residues. CDR1 is LGHNA, CDR2 YSLEER, per germline. The CDR3 DNA reads as TGCGCCAGCAGCCAAGATTGGGGGAACACCGGGGAGCTGTTTTTT. It encodes CASSQDWGNTGELFF.

The J gene is TRBJ1-4, the V gene TRBV7-9; D possibly corresponds to TRBD1 (5 bases). This CDR3 region has 14 residues. The germline V gene encodes CDR1 SEHNR and CDR2 FQNEAQ (reference sequence). The germline V and J ends were trimmed by 5 bases and 8 bases, with 15 bases remaining between them. CDR3 region: CASSRDLLGEKLFF. CDR3 coding DNA: TGTGCCAGCAGCCGGGACTTACTGGGGGAAAAACTGTTTTTT.

The V and J genes are TRBV11-2 and TRBJ1-5; 8 nucleotides agree with TRBD1. Unmatched junction bases numbered 5, after V lost 5 bases and J lost 2 bases. Germline loops: CDR1 SGHAT, CDR2 FQNNGV. The CDR3 loop spans 15 amino acids. CDR3 DNA: TGTGCCAGCAGCCCGGACAGGGAGGGCAATCAGCCCCAGCATTTT. Protein: CASSPDREGNQPQHF.

V usage is TRBV6-1 and J usage is TRBJ2-7; 7 nucleotides line up with TRBD1. Germline V gene sequence: CDR1 MNHNS, CDR2 SASEGT. The CDR3 totals 15 residues. V lost 0 bases, J lost 3 bases, and 5 bases stayed unmatched. The DNA for the CDR3 is TGTGCCAGCAGTGAAGCGGGGGACAGCTACTACGAGCAGTACTTC. Amino acid sequence: CASSEAGDSYYEQYF.

This sequence joins TRBV5-5 and TRBJ1-2; D uncertain. CDR1 SGHKS and CDR2 YYEKEE come from the germline V gene (reference sequence). There are 14 residues in the CDR3. V lost 0 bases to trimming and J lost 1 base, with 7 bases between them. Here the CDR3 reads CASSLGRNNYGYTF. In DNA, the CDR3 is TGTGCCAGCAGCTTGGGCAGAAATAACTATGGCTACACCTTC.

The rearrangement links TRBV7-2 to TRBJ2-5, with TRBD2 identical over 7 bases. Germline V gene lookup returns CDR1 SGHTA and CDR2 FQGNSA. CDR3 size: 15 residues. Trimming at V came to 3 bases and at J to 4 bases, leaving 8 bases not matched to a gene. This CDR3 reads CASSFHGAGAETQYF. The CDR3 DNA follows: TGTGCCAGCAGCTTCCACGGGGCGGGAGCAGAGACCCAGTACTTC. Variable domain in full (rest from reference TRBV7-2 and TRBJ2-5): GAGVSQSPSNKVTEKGKDVELRCDPISGHTALYWYRQSLGQGLEFLIYFQGNSAPDKSGLPSDRFSAERTGGSVSTLTIQRTQQEDSAVYLCASSFHGAGAETQYFGPGTRLLVL.

This clone appeared a single time. V gene TRBV4-3 combines with J gene TRBJ2-7; the match to TRBD2 covers 12 bases. Germline CDR1 and CDR2: LGHNA and YSLEER. V lost 0 bases to trimming and J lost 7 bases; unmatched junction nucleotides: 10. The CDR3 runs 17 residues. The CDR3 sequence: CASSQEASGRALGEQYF. The CDR3 DNA reads as TGCGCCAGCAGCCAAGAGGCTAGCGGGAGGGCCCTGGGTGAGCAGTACTTC.

The chain uses TRBV5-1 and TRBJ2-7; 7 nucleotides match TRBD1. The CDR3 covers 15 residues. CDR1 SGHRS and CDR2 YFSETQ come from the germline V gene. V shed 3 bases and J 3 bases; nucleotides not matched to a gene: 9. CDR3 region: CASSYRQGSYYEQYF. The CDR3 region has the DNA TGCGCCAGCAGCTACCGACAGGGTAGTTACTACGAGCAGTACTTC.

Comment on this clone: The same CDR3 is also encoded by other DNA sequences in this sample. J is TRBJ2-3 and V is TRBV28; TRBD2 matches at 7 bases. Germline V gene lookup returns CDR1 MDHEN and CDR2 SYDVKM. The CDR3 covers 14 residues. Trimming at V came to 3 bases and at J to 1 base, leaving 1 base not matched to a gene. The DNA of the CDR3 is TGTGCCAGCAGTTTGGCGGGGGGCACAGATACGCAGTATTTT. Translation: CASSLAGGTDTQYF.

Note on this clone: Other nucleotide sequences from this sample produce the same CDR3. The genes are TRBV18 and TRBJ1-5, with D uncertain. V lost 3 bases to trimming and J lost 1 base, with 10 bases between them. The CDR3 covers 15 residues. Germline loops: CDR1 KGHSH, CDR2 LQKENI. The CDR3 protein is CASSPKGSSNQPQHF. The CDR3 nucleotides read TGTGCCAGCTCACCGAAGGGAAGCAGCAATCAGCCCCAGCATTTT. Combining the CDR3 with reference TRBV18 and TRBJ1-5 gives the whole variable domain NAGVMQNPRHLVRRRGQEARLRCSPMKGHSHVYWYRQLPEEGLKFMVYLQKENIIDESGMPKERFSAEFPKEGPSILRIQQVVRGDSAAYFCASSPKGSSNQPQHFGDGTRLSIL.

The chain has TRBV19 and TRBJ1-1; D remains unclear. The germline V gene has CDR1 LNHDA and CDR2 SQIVND (reference sequence). V shed 4 bases and J shed 1 base, with 7 bases lying between them. This CDR3 has 13 amino acids. In DNA, the CDR3 is TGTGCCAGTAGTAACAGAAAGAACACTGAAGCTTTCTTT. This translates into CASSNRKNTEAFF.

This clone was detected once. The rearrangement joins TRBV30 to TRBJ1-1; D is perhaps TRBD1 (5 bases). V was trimmed by 8 bases and J by 0 bases, leaving 19 bases between them. From germline, CDR1 is GTSNPN and CDR2 SVGIG (reference sequence). The CDR3 sequence is 15 residues long. This CDR3 reads CAGTKAGTLNTEAFF. Here the CDR3 DNA reads TGTGCCGGAACTAAGGCAGGGACCTTGAACACTGAAGCTTTCTTT.

The CDR3 DNA is TGTGCCAGCAGTGTGGACCCGGAACGGGGCTATGGCTACACCTTC. Protein sequence: CASSVDPERGYGYTF. The chain uses TRBV6-1 and TRBJ1-2; no firm D call. CDR3 size: 15 residues. V was pared by 4 bases and J by 4 bases, with 16 bases between. Looked up from germline, CDR1 is MNHNS and CDR2 is SASEGT.

This chain links TRBV29-1 with TRBJ2-7; 9 nucleotides match TRBD1. This CDR3 spans 13 amino acids. V lost 3 bases to trimming and J lost 3 bases; unmatched junction nucleotides: 3. Germline CDR1 and CDR2: SQVTM and ANQGSEA. CDR3 loop: CSVEPDRGYEQYF. CDR3 in DNA: TGCAGCGTTGAGCCGGACAGGGGCTACGAGCAGTACTTC.

The chain links TRBV27 to TRBJ1-2, with 11 bases matching TRBD1. Germline V gives CDR1 MNHEY, CDR2 SMNVEV (reference sequence). The length of the CDR3 is 18 residues. V lost 5 bases, J lost 5 bases, and 16 bases stayed unmatched. This CDR3 is CASSPEDRGRPFSYGYTF. CDR3 coding DNA: TGTGCCAGCAGTCCCGAGGACAGGGGGCGCCCCTTCTCTTATGGCTACACCTTC.